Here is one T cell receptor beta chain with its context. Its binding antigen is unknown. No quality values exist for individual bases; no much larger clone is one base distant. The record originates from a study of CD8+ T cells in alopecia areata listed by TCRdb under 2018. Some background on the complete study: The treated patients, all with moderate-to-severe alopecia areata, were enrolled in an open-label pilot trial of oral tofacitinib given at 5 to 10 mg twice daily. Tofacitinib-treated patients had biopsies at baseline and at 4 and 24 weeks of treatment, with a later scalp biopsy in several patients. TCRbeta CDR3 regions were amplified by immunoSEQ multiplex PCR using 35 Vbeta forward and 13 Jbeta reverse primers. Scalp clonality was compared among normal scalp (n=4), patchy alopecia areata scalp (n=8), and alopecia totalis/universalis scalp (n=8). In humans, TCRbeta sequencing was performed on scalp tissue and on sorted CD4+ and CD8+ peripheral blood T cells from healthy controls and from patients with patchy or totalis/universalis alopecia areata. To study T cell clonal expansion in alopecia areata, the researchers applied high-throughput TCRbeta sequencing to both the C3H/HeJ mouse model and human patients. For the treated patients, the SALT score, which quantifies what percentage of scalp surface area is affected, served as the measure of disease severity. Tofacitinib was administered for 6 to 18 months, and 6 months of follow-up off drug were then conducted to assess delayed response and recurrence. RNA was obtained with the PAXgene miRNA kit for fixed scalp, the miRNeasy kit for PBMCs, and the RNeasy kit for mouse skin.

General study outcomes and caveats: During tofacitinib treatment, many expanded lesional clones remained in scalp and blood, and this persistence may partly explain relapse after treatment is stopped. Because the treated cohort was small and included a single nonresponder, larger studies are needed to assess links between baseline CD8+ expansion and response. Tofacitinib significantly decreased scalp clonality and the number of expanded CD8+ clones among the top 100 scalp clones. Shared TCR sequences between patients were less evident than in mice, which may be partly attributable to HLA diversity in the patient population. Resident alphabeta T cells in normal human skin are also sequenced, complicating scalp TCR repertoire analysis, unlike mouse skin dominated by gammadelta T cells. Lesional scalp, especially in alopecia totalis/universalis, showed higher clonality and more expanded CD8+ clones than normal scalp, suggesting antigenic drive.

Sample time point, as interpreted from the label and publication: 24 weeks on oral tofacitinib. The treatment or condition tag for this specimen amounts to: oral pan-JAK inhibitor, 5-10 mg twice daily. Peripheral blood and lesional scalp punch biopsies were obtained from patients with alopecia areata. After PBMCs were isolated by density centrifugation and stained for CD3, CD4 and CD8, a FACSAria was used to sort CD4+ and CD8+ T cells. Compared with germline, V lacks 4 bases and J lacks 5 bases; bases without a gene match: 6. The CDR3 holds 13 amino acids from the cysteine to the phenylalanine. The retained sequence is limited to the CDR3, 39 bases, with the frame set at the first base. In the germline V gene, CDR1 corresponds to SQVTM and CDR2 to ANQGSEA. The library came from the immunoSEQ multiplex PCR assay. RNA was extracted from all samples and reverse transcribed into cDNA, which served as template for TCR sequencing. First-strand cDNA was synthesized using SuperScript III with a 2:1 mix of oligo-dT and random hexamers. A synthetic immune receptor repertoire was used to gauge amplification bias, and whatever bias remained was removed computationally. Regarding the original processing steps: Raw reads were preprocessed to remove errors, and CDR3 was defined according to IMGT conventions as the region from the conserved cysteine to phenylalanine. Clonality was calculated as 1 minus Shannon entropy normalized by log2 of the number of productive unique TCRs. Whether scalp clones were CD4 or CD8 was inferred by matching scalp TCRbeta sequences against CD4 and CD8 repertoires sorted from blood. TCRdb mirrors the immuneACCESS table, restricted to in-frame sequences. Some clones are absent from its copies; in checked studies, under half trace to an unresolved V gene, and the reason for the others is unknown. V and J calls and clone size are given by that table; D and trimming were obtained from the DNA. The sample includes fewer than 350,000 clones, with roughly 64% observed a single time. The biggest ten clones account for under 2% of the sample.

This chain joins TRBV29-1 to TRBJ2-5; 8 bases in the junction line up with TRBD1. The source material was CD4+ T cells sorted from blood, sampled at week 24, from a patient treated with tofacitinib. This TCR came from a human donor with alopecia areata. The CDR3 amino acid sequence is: CSVARGQWETQYF. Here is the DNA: TGCAGCGTTGCCAGGGGGCAGTGGGAGACCCAGTACTTC.